This T cell receptor beta chain was found in a study of identical twins. Regarding the study as a whole: Those out-of-frame alpha sequences shared by twins showed an excess of low generation probability.

V dropped 0 bases and J dropped 4 bases, with 7 bases sitting between them. Per the germline V gene, CDR1 is SGDLS and CDR2 is YYNGEE. The CDR3 loop spans 13 amino acids. Template switching added a universal primer site; cDNA carried unique molecular identifiers. TCRdb independently ran MiXCR on the 5' RACE reads; one entry per CDR3 protein. The data contain some 440,000 distinct CDR3 sequences, roughly a quarter of them singletons. This clonotype has more than one count but fewer than ten. Antigen: not known. These same records also appear under a second study, on T cells expressing NK-cell markers. That report notes: The share of CD8+ T cells held by dominant NKG2C+ clonotypes was roughly 1.0-8% in about six donors. Several donors likewise had their CD3+CD56-NKG2C+ fraction led by these clonotypes.

V and J are TRBV9 and TRBJ2-5, with D possibly TRBD2 on 5 matching bases. This clonotype originated in a woman between 18 and 29 years old in good health. The sample consisted of CD4+ T cells sorted from blood. CDR3 coding DNA: TGTGCCAGCAGCGTAGATGCGGGAGAGACCCAGTACTTC. Translated: CASSVDAGETQYF.